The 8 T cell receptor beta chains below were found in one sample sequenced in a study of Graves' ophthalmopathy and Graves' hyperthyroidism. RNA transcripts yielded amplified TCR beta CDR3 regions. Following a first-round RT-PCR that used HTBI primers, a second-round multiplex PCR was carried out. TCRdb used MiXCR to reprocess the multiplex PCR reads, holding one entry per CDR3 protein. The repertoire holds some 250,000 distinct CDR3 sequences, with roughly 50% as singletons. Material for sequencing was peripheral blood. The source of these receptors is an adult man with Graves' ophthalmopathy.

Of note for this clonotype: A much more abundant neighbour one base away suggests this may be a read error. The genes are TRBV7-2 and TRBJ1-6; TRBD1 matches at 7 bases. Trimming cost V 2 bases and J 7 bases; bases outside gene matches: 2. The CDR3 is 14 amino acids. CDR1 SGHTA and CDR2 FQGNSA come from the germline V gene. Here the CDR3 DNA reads TGTGCCAGCAGCTTAACAGGGGAGAATTCACCCCTCCACTTT. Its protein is CASSLTGENSPLHF.

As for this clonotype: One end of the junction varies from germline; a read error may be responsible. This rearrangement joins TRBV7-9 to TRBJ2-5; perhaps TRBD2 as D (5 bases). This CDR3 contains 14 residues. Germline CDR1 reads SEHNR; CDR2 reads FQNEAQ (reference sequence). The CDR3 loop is CAISPGLRVGTQYF. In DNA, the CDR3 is TGTGCCATCAGCCCCGGGTTGCGGGTAGGGACCCAGTACTTC.

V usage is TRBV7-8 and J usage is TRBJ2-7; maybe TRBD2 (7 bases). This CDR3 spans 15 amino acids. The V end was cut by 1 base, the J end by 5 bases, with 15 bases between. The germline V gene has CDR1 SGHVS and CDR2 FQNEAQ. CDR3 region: CASSLGGGRRDEQYF. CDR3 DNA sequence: TGTGCCAGCAGCTTAGGGGGGGGGCGCAGAGACGAGCAGTACTTC.

For the CDR3, the DNA is TGTGCCAGCAGTAGGGGAGGGGCGGGCAATCAGCCCCAGCATTTT. This translates into CASSRGGAGNQPQHF. The rearrangement uses TRBV7-2 and TRBJ1-5, with a weak D call TRBD1 (5 bases). This CDR3 comprises 15 residues. V gave up 6 bases and J gave up 2 bases, with 14 bases separating them. Looked up from germline, CDR1 is SGHTA and CDR2 is FQGNSA.

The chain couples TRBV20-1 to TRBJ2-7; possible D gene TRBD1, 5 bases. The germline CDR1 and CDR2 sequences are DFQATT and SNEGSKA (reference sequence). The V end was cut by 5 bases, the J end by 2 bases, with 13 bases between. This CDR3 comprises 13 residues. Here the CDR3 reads CSAAPDSTYEQYF. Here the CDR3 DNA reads TGCAGTGCTGCCCCCGACAGCACCTACGAGCAGTACTTC.

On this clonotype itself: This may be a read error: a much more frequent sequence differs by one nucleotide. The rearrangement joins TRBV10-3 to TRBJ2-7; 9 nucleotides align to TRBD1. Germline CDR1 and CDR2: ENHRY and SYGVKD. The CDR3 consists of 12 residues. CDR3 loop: CATEGQGYEQCF. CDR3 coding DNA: TGTGCCACCGAGGGACAGGGCTACGAGCAGTGCTTC.

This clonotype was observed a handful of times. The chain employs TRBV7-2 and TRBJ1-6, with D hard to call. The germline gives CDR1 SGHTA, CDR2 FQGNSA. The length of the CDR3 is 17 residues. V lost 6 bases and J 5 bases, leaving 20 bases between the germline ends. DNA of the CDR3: TGTGCCAGCAGTTTTTATCGGCAGCCTCGGGATAATTCACCCCTCCACTTT. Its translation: CASSFYRQPRDNSPLHF.

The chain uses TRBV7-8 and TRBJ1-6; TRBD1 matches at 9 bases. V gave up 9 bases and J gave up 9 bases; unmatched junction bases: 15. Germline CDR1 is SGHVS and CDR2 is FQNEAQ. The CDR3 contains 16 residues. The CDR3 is CASSPTHGTGSSPLHF. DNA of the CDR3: TGTGCCAGTAGTCCTACCCATGGGACAGGGTCTTCACCCCTCCACTTT. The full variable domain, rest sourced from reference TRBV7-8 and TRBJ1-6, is GAGVSQSPRYKVAKRGQDVALRCDPISGHVSLFWYQQALGQGPEFLTYFQNEAQLDKSGLPSDRFFAERPEGSVSTLKIQRTQQEDSAVYLCASSPTHGTGSSPLHFGNGTRLTVT.